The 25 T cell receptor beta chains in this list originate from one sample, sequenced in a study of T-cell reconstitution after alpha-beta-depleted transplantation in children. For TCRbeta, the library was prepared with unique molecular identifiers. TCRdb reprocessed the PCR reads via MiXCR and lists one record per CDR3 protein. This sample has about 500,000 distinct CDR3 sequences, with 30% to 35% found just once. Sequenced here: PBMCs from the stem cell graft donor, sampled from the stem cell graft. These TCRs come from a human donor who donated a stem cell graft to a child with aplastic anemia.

DNA for the CDR3: TGTGCCAGCAGTGATAGGCGTTCTGGGCCGCAGTATTTT. Translating it yields CASSDRRSGPQYF. The J gene is TRBJ2-3, the V gene TRBV25-1; the D is unclear. Trimming stripped 3 bases from V and 10 bases from J, with 14 bases between. Germline CDR1 is MGHDK and CDR2 is SYGVNS. The CDR3 contains 13 residues. Full variable domain (remainder filled in from reference TRBV25-1 and TRBJ2-3): EADIYQTPRYLVIGTGKKITLECSQTMGHDKMYWYQQDPGMELHLIHYSYGVNSTEKGDLSSESTVSRIRTEHFPLTLESARPSHTSQYLCASSDRRSGPQYFGPGTRLTVL.

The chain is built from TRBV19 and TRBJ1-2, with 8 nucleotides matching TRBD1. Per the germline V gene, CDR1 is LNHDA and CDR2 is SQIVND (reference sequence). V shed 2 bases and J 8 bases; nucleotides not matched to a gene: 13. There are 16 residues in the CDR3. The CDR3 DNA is TGTGCCAGTAGTATAACCGGGACAGGAACTTTCAGGGGCTACACCTTC. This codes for CASSITGTGTFRGYTF.

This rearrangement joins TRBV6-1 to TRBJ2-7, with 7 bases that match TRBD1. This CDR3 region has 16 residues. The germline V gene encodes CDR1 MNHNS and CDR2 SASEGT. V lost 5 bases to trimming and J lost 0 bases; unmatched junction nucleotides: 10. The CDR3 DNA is TGTGCCAGCAGTCCGGACAGGTTAGGGGGCTCCTACGAGCAGTACGTC. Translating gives CASSPDRLGGSYEQYV.

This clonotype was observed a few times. CDR3 sequence (DNA): TGCGCCAGACAGAGCGGAAACGAGCAGTACGTC. Protein sequence: CARQSGNEQYV. The V call is TRBV5-1, the J call TRBJ2-7; TRBD2 might be the D (5 bases). V shed 8 bases and J shed 5 bases, with 11 bases lying between them. This CDR3 has 11 residues. CDR1 SGHRS and CDR2 YFSETQ come from the germline V gene.

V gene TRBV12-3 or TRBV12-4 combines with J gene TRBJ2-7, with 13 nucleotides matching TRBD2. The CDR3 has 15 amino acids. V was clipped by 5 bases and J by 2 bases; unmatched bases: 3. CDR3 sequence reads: CASSPGLAGAYEQYV. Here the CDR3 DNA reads TGTGCCAGCAGTCCCGGACTAGCGGGAGCCTACGAGCAGTACGTC.

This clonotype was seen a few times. CDR3 protein: CAWSDRLTTPQPQHF. The DNA for the CDR3 is TGTGCCTGGAGTGATCGACTAACAACGCCTCAGCCCCAGCATTTT. V is TRBV30 and J is TRBJ1-5; D uncertain. Germline V lookup: CDR1 GTSNPN, CDR2 SVGIG (reference sequence). This CDR3 contains 15 residues. V gave up 1 base and J gave up 6 bases, with 16 bases separating them.

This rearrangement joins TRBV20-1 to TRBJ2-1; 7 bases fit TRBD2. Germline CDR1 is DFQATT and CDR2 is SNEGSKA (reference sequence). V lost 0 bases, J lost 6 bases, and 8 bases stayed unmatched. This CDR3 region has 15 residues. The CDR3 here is CSARDWGEGSNEQFF. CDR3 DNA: TGCAGTGCTAGAGATTGGGGGGAGGGCAGCAATGAGCAGTTCTTC.

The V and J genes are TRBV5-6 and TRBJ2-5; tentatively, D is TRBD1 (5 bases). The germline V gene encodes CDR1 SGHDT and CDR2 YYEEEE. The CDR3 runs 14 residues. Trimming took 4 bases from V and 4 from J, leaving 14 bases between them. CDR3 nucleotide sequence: TGTGCCAGCAGCACGGCCGGTCAGGGAGAGACCCAGTACTTC. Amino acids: CASSTAGQGETQYF. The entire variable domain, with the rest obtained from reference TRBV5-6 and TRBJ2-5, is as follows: DAGVTQSPTHLIKTRGQQVTLRCSPKSGHDTVSWYQQALGQGPQFIFQYYEEEERQRGNFPDRFSGHQFPNYSSELNVNALLLGDSALYLCASSTAGQGETQYFGPGTRLLVL.

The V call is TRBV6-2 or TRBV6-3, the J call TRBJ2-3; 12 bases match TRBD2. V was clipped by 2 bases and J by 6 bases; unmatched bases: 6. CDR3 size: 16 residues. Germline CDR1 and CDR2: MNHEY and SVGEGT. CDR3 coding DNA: TGTGCCAGCAGTTACCCAGGACTAGCGGGGATGGATACGCAGTATTTT. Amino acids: CASSYPGLAGMDTQYF.

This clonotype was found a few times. DNA of the CDR3: TGCAGTGCTAGAGATCCTAGCGGGAGTAACGACGAGCAGTACTTC. This codes for CSARDPSGSNDEQYF. This chain joins TRBV20-1 and TRBJ2-7; TRBD2 agrees at 10 bases. The CDR3 has 15 amino acids. The V segment lost 0 bases and the J segment 5 bases; nucleotides outside the gene matches: 7. Germline values: CDR1 DFQATT, CDR2 SNEGSKA (reference sequence).

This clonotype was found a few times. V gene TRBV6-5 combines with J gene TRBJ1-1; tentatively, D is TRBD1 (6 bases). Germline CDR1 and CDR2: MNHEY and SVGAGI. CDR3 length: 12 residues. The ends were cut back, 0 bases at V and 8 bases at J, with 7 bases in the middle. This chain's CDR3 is CASSYSTGEAFF. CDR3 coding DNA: TGTGCCAGCAGTTACTCGACAGGCGAAGCTTTCTTT.

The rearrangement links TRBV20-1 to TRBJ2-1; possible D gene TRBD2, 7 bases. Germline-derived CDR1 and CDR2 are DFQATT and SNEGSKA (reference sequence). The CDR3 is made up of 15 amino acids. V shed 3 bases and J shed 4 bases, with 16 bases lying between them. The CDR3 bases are TGCAGTGCTAGTGGGGGGGCTAGCGGATACAATGAGCAGTTCTTC. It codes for CSASGGASGYNEQFF.

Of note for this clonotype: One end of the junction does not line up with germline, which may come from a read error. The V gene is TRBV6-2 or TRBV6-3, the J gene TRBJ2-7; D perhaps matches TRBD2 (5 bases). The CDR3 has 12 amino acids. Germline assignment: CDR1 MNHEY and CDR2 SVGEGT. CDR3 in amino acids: CTSGGRLYEQYF. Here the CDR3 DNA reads TGCACCAGCGGCGGCAGGCTCTACGAGCAGTACTTC.

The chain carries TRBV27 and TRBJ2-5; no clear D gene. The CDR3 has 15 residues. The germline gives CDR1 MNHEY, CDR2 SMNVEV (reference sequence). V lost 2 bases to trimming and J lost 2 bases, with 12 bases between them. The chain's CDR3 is CASSLGLLRQETQYF. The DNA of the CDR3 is TGTGCCAGCAGTTTAGGCCTCCTGAGGCAAGAGACCCAGTACTTC.

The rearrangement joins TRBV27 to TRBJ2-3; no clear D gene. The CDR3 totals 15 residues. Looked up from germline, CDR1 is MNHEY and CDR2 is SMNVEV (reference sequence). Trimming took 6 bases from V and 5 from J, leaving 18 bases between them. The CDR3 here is CASSRPRTTGDTQYF. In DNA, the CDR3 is TGTGCCAGCAGCCGACCCAGGACCACCGGAGATACGCAGTATTTT.

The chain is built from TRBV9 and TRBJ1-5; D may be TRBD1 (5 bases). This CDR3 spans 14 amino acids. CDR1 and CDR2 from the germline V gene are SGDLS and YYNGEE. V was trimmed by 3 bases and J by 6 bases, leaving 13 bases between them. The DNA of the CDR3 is TGTGCCAGCAGCGCGGTGGCAGGGAGTCAGCCCCAGCATTTT. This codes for CASSAVAGSQPQHF.

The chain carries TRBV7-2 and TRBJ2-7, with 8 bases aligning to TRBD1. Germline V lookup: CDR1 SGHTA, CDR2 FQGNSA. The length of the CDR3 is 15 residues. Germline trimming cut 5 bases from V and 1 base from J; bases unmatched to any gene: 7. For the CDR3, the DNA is TGTGCCAGCAGCACGGACAGGGTGATGTCCTACGAGCAGTACGTC. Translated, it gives CASSTDRVMSYEQYV.

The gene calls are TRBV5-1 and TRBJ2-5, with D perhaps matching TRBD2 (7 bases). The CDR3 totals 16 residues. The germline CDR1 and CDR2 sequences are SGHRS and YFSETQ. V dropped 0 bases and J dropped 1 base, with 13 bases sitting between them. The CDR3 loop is CASSLAGASGQETQYF. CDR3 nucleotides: TGCGCCAGCAGCTTGGCAGGGGCTAGCGGCCAAGAGACCCAGTACTTC.

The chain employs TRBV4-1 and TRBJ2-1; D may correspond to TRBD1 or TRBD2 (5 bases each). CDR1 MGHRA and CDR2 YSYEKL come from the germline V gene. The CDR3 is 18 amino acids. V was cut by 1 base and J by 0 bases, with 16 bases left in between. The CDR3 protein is CASSQVSRDRSSYNEQFF. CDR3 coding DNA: TGCGCCAGCAGCCAAGTATCTCGGGACCGGAGCTCCTACAATGAGCAGTTCTTC.

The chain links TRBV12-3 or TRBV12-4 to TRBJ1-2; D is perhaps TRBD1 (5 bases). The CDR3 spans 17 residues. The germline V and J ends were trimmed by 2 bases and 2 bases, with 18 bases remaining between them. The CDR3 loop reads CASSLNRQGGPNYGYTF. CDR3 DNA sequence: TGTGCCAGCAGTTTAAATCGGCAGGGTGGCCCGAACTATGGCTACACCTTC.

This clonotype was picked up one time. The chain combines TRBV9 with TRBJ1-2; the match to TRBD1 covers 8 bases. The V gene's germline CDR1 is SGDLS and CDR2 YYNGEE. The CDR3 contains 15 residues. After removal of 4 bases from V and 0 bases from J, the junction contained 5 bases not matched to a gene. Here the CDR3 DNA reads TGTGCCAGCAGCACCCGGGACAGGCCTAACTATGGCTACACCTTC. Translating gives CASSTRDRPNYGYTF.

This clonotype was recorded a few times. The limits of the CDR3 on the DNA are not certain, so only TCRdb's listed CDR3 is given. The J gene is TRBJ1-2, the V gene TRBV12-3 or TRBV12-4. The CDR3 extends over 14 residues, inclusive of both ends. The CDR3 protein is CASSLVGTGALWTF.

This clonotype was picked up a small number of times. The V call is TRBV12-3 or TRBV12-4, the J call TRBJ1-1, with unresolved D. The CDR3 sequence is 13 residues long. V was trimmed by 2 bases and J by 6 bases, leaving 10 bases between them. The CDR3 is CASSLLERPEAFF. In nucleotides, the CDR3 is TGTGCCAGCAGTTTATTAGAGCGTCCTGAAGCTTTCTTT.

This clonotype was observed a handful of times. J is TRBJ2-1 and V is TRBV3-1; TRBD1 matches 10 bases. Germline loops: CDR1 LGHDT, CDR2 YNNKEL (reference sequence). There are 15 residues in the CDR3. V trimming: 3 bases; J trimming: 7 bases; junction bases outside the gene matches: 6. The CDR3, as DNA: TGTGCCAGCAGCCATGCCCGGACAGGGGGTAATGAGCAGTTCTTC. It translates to CASSHARTGGNEQFF.

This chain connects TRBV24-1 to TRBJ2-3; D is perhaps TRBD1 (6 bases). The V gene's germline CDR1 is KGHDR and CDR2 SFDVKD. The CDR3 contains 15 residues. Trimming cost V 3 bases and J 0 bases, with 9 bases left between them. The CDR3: CATSDPGASTDTQYF. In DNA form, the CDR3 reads TGTGCCACCAGTGATCCAGGGGCTAGCACAGATACGCAGTATTTT.